This T cell receptor (beta chain) was captured by sequencing in a study of hypomethylating agent response in myelodysplastic syndrome. Using immunoSEQ multiplex PCR, the repertoire was profiled, and TCRdb retains in-frame clones only, with some absent. The sample consists of 3,600 or so clones, approximately 78% of them appearing once. There are a few counts of this clone. Trimming removed 8 bases at V and 9 bases at J, with 11 bases between. CDR3 size: 11 residues. Germline CDR1 reads MRHNA; CDR2 reads SNTAGT. The input for sequencing was bone marrow, taken before or after starting hypomethylating agent treatment for myelodysplastic syndrome (not recorded which). The rearrangement uses TRBV6-4 and TRBJ2-1; D perhaps matches TRBD2 (6 bases). The receptor comes from a human donor with myelodysplastic syndrome. This CDR3 is CASFEGGEQFF. CDR3 DNA sequence: TGTGCCAGCTTCGAGGGAGGTGAGCAGTTCTTC.